The 5 T cell receptor beta chains in this list originate from one sample, sequenced in a study of blood T cell repertoires in COVID-19. The method was immunoSEQ multiplex PCR; TCRdb's version includes in-frame clones alone and lacks a portion of them. The sample has 250,000 to 300,000 clones; around 90% are singletons. Sequenced: peripheral blood. These receptors originate from a man between 45 and 60 years old with acute or convalescent COVID-19.

V and J are TRBV19 and TRBJ1-5; D is ambiguous. V dropped 5 bases and J dropped 4 bases, with 12 bases sitting between them. Germline V gene data show CDR1 as LNHDA and CDR2 as SQIVND (reference sequence). This CDR3 spans 14 amino acids. DNA of the CDR3: TGTGCCAGTAGTGGCCGGGAGGAGAATCAGCCCCAGCATTTT. Protein: CASSGREENQPQHF.

As to this clone: The same CDR3 arises from other DNA sequences in this sample as well. The chain uses TRBV3-1 (or the pseudogene TRBV3-2) and TRBJ1-3; no definite D call. The CDR3 contains 13 residues. Germline lookup yields CDR1 LGHDT and CDR2 YNNKEL (reference sequence). Trimming cost V 1 base and J 4 bases, with 5 bases left between them. CDR3 nucleotide sequence: TGTGCCAGCAGCCAAGGGCAGGGAAACACCATATATTTT. Protein product: CASSQGQGNTIYF.

The chain joins TRBV27 to TRBJ1-2; the match to TRBD1 covers 9 bases. The V gene's germline CDR1 is MNHEY and CDR2 SMNVEV (reference sequence). Trimming removed 5 bases from V and 3 bases from J; junction bases left unmatched: 10. CDR3 size: 16 residues. The CDR3 here is CASSPLGTGRYYGYTF. Here the CDR3 DNA reads TGTGCCAGCAGTCCCCTAGGGACAGGGAGATACTATGGCTACACCTTC.

This sequence joins TRBV2 and TRBJ1-1; D is perhaps TRBD1 (5 bases). From germline, CDR1 is SNHLY and CDR2 FYNNEI. The CDR3 totals 14 residues. The V end was cut by 6 bases, the J end by 3 bases, with 14 bases between. The chain's CDR3 is CASRARGGDTEAFF. The CDR3 nucleotides read TGTGCCAGCAGGGCCCGGGGGGGGGACACTGAAGCTTTCTTT.

The rearrangement links TRBV9 to TRBJ2-2; 10 bases line up with TRBD1. The germline V gene has CDR1 SGDLS and CDR2 YYNGEE. The CDR3 is 17 residues long. V trimming: 3 bases; J trimming: 1 base; junction bases outside the gene matches: 6. CDR3 sequence reads: CASSAGQGKLNTGELFF. CDR3 DNA sequence: TGTGCCAGCAGCGCGGGACAGGGGAAATTGAACACCGGGGAGCTGTTTTTT.